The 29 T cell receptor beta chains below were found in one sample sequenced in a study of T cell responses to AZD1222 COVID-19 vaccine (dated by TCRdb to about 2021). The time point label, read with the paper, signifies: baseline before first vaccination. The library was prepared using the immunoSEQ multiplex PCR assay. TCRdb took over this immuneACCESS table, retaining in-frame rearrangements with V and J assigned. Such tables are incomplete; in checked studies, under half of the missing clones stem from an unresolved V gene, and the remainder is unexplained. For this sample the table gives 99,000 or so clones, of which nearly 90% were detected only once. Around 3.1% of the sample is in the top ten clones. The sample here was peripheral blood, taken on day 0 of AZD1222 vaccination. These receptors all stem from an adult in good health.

The CDR3 DNA reads TGTGCCAGCAGCTTTGGACAGGGGGCCACTGAAGCTTTCTTT. Translating it yields CASSFGQGATEAFF. V and J are TRBV7-9 and TRBJ1-1; 11 bases map to TRBD1. Trimming at V came to 3 bases and at J to 4 bases, leaving 1 base not matched to a gene. Germline V gene data show CDR1 as SEHNR and CDR2 as FQNEAQ (reference sequence). The CDR3 has 14 amino acids.

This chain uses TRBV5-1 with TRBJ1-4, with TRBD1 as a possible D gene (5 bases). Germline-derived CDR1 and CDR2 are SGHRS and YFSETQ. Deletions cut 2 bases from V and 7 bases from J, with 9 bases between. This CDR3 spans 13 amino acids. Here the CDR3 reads CASSFRDGEKLFF. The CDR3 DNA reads TGCGCCAGCAGCTTCAGGGATGGTGAAAAACTGTTTTTT.

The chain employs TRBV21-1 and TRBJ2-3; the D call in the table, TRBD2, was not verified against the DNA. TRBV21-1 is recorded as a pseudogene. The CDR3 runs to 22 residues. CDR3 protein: CASSKSITYWTSGGHTPDTQYF. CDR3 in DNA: TGTGCCAGCAGCAAATCGATAACGTATTGGACTAGCGGAGGACACACACCAGATACGCAGTATTTT.

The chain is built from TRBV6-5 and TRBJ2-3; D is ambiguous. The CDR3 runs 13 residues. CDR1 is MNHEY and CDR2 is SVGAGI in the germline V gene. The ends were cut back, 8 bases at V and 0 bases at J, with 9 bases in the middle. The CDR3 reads CASEGSSTDTQYF. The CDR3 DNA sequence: TGTGCCAGCGAAGGTTCTAGCACAGATACGCAGTATTTT.

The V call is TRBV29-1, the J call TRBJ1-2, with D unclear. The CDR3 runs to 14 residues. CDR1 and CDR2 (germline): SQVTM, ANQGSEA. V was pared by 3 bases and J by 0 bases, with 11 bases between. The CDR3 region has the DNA TGCAGCGTTGATTGGGAAGGCACTAACTATGGCTACACCTTC. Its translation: CSVDWEGTNYGYTF.

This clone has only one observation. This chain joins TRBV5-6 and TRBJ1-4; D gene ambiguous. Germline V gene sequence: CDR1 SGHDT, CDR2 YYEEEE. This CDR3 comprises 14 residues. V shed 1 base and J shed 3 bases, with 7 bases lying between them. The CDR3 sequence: CASSLMASNEKLFF. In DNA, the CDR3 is TGTGCCAGCAGCTTGATGGCTTCTAATGAAAAACTGTTTTTT.

The CDR3: CASSQDRADGYTF. The CDR3 DNA follows: TGCGCCAGCAGCCAAGATAGGGCAGATGGCTACACCTTC. The V and J genes are TRBV4-3 and TRBJ1-2; D is undetermined. The CDR3 length is 13 residues. The germline gives CDR1 LGHNA, CDR2 YSLEER. V lost 0 bases and J 6 bases, leaving 8 bases between the germline ends.

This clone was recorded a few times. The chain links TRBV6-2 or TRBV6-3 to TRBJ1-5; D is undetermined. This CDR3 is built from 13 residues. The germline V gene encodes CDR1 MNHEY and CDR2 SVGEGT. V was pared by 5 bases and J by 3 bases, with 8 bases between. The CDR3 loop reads CASSASPNQPQHF. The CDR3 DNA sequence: TGTGCCAGCAGTGCCAGCCCCAATCAGCCCCAGCATTTT.

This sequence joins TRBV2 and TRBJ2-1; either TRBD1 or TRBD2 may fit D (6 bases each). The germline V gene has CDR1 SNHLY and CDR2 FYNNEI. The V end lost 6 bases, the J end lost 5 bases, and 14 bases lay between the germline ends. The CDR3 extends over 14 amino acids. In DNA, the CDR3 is TGTGCCAGCAGGAGGGGGGAAGGGAACAATGAGCAGTTCTTC. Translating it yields CASRRGEGNNEQFF. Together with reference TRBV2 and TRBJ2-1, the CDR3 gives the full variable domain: EPEVTQTPSHQVTQMGQEVILRCVPISNHLYFYWYRQILGQKVEFLVSFYNNEISEKSEIFDDQFSVERPDGSNFTLKIRSTKLEDSAMYFCASRRGEGNNEQFFGPGTRLTVL.

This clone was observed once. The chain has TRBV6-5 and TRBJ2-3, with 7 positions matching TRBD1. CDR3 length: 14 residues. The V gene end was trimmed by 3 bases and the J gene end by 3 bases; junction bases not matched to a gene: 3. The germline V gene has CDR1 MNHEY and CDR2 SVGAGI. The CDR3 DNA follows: TGTGCCAGCAGTTATGACAGGGCGACAGATACGCAGTATTTT. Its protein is CASSYDRATDTQYF.

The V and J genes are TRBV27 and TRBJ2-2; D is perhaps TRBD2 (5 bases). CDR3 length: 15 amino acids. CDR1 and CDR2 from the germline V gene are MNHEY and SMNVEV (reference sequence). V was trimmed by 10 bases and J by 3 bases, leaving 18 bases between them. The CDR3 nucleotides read TGTGCCACCCGGGGTCCTGGAAGTGACACCGGGGAGCTGTTTTTT. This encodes CATRGPGSDTGELFF.

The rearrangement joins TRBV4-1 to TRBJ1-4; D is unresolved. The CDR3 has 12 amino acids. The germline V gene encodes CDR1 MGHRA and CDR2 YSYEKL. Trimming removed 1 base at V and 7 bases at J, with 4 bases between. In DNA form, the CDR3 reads TGCGCCAGCAGCCAAGCGGGTGAAAAACTGTTTTTT. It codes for CASSQAGEKLFF.

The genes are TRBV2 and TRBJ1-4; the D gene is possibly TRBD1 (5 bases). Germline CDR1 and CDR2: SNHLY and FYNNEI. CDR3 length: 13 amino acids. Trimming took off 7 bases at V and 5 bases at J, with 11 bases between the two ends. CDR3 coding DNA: TGTGCCAGCAAGCAGGGTAGGAATGAAAAACTGTTTTTT. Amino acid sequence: CASKQGRNEKLFF.

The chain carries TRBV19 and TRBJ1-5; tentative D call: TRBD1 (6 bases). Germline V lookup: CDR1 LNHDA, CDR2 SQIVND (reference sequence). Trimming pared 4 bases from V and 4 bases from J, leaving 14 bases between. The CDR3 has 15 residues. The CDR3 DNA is TGTGCCAGTAGTACCAAAGGACAGACGAATCAGCCCCAGCATTTT. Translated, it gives CASSTKGQTNQPQHF.

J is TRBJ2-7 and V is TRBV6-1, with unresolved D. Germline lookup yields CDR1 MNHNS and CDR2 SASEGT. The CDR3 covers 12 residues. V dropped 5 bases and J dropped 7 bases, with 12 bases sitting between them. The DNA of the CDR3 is TGTGCCAGCAGTACCTCGGGTGGAGAGCAGTACGTC. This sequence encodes CASSTSGGEQYV.

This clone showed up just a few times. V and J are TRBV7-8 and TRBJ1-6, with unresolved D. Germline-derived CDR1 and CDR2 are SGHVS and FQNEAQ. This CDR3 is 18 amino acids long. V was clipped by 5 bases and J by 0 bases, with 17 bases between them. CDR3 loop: CASSNPGELSSYNSPLHF. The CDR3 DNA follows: TGTGCCAGCAGCAACCCAGGAGAGCTTAGCTCCTATAATTCACCCCTCCACTTT.

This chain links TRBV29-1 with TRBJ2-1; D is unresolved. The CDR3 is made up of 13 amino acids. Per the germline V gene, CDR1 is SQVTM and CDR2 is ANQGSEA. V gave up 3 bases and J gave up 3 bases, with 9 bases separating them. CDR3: CSVERPGYNEQFF. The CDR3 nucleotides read TGCAGCGTTGAGCGTCCGGGCTACAATGAGCAGTTCTTC.

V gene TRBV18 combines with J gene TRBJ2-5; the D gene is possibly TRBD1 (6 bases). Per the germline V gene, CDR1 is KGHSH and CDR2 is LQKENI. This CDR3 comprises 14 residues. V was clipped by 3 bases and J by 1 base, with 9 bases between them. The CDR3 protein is CASSPRQVQETQYF. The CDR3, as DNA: TGTGCCAGCTCACCGAGACAGGTCCAAGAGACCCAGTACTTC.

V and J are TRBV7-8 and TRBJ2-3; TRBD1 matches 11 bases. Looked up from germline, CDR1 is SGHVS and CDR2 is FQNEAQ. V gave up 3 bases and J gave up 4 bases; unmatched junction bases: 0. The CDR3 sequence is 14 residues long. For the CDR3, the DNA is TGTGCCAGCAGCTTGGGACAGGGGGCAGATACGCAGTATTTT. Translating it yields CASSLGQGADTQYF.

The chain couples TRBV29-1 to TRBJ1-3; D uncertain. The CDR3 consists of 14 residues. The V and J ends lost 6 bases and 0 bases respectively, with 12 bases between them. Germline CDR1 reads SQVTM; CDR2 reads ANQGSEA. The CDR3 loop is CSVAKGLSGNTIYF. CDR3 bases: TGCAGCGTCGCGAAAGGACTCTCTGGAAACACCATATATTTT.

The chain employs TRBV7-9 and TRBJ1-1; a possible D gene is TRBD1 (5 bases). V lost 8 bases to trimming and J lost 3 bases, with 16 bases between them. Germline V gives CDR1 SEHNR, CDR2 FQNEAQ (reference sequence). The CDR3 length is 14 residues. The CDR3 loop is CASSMGQAYTEAFF. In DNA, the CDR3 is TGTGCCAGCTCTATGGGGCAGGCCTACACTGAAGCTTTCTTT.

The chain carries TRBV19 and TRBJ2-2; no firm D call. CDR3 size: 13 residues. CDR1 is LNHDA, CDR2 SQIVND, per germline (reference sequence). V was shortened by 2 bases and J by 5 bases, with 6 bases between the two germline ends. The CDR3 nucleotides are TGTGCCAGTAGTATACCGTGGACCGGGGAGCTGTTTTTT. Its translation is CASSIPWTGELFF.

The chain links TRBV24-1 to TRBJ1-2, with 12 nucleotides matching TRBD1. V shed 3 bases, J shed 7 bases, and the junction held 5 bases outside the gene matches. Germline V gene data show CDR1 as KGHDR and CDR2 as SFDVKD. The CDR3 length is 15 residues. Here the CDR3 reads CATSDPGQGAGGYTF. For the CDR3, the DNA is TGTGCCACCAGTGATCCGGGACAGGGGGCTGGTGGCTACACCTTC.

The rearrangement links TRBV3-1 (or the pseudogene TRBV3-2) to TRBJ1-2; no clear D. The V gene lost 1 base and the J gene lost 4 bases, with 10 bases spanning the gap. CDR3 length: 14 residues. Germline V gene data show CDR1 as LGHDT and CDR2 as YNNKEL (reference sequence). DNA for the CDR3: TGTGCCAGCAGCCAAGGTCGGGTAGGCTATGGCTACACCTTC. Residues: CASSQGRVGYGYTF.

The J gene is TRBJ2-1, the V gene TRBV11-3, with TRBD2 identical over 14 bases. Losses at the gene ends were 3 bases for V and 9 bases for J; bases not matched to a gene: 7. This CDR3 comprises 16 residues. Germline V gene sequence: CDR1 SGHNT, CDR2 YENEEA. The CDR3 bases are TGTGCCAGCAGCTTGACTAGCGGGAGGGCCTCGGGTGAGCAGTTCTTC. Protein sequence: CASSLTSGRASGEQFF.

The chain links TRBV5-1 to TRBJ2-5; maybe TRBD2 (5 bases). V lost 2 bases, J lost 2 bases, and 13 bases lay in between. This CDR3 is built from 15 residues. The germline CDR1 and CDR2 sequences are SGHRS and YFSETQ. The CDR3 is CASSFTFSGQETQYF. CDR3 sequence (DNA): TGCGCCAGCAGCTTCACCTTTTCGGGGCAAGAGACCCAGTACTTC.

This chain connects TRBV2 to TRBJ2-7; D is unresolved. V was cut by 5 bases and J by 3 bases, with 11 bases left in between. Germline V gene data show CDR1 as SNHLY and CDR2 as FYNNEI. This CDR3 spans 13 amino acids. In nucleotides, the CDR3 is TGTGCCAGCAGTCCACTGAGGCTCTACGAGCAGTACTTC. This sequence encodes CASSPLRLYEQYF.

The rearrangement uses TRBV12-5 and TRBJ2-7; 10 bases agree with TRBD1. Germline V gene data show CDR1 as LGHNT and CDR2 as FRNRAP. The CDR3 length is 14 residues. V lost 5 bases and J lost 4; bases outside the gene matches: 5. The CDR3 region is CASGRDRGFYEQYF. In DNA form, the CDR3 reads TGTGCTAGTGGTCGGGACAGGGGATTTTACGAGCAGTACTTC. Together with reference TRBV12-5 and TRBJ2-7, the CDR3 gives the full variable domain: DARVTQTPRHKVTEMGQEVTMRCQPILGHNTVFWYRQTMMQGLELLAYFRNRAPLDDSGMPKDRFSAEMPDATLATLKIQPSEPRDSAVYFCASGRDRGFYEQYFGPGTRLTVT.

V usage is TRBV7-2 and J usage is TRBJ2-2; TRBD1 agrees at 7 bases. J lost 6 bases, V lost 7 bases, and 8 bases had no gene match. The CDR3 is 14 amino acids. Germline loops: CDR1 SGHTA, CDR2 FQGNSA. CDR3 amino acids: CASIINRGPGELFF. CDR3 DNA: TGTGCCAGCATCATCAACAGGGGCCCCGGGGAGCTGTTTTTT.